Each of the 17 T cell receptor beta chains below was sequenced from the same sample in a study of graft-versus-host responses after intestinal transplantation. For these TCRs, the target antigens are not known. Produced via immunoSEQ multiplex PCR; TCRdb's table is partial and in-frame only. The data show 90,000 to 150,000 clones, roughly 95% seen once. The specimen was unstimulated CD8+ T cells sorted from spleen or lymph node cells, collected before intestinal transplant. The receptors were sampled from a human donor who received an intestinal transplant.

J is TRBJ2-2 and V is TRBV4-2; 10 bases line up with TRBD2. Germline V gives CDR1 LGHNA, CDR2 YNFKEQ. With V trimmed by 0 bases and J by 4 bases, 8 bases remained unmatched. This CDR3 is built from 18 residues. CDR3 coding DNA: TGTGCCAGCAGCCAAGATGGAATAGCGGGAGGAATCACCGGGGAGCTGTTTTTT. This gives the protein CASSQDGIAGGITGELFF.

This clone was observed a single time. As DNA, the CDR3 is TGTGCCAGCAGCTTCGGGACGAACTCCTACGAGCAGTACTTC. Translated: CASSFGTNSYEQYF. The chain uses TRBV7-2 and TRBJ2-7; D may be TRBD1 or TRBD2 (5 bases each). Per the germline V gene, CDR1 is SGHTA and CDR2 is FQGNSA. The length of the CDR3 is 14 residues. Trimming left V 3 bases short and J 0 bases short, with 9 bases between.

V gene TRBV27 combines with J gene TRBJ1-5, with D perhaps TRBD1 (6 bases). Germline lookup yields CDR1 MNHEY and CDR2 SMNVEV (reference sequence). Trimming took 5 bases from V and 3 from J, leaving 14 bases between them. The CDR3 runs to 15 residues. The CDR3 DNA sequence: TGTGCCAGCAGTATGATCACAGGGTTCAATCAGCCCCAGCATTTT. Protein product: CASSMITGFNQPQHF.

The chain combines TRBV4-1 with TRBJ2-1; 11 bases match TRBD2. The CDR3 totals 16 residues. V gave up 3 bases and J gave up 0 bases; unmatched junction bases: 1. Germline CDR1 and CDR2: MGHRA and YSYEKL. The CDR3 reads CASSQTSGASYNEQFF. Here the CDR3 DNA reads TGCGCCAGCAGCCAGACTAGCGGGGCCTCCTACAATGAGCAGTTCTTC.

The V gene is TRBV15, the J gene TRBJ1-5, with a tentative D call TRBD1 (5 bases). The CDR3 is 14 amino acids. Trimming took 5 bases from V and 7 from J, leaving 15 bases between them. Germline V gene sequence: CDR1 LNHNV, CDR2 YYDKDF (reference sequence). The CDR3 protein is CATSPGGGSQPQHF. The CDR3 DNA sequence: TGTGCCACCAGCCCCGGGGGGGGATCGCAGCCCCAGCATTTT.

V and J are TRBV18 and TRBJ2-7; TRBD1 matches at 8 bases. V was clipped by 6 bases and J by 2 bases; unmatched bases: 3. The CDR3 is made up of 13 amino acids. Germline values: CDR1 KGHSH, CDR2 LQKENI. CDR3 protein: CASSLQGAYEQYF. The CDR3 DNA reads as TGTGCCAGCTCTCTACAGGGGGCCTACGAGCAGTACTTC.

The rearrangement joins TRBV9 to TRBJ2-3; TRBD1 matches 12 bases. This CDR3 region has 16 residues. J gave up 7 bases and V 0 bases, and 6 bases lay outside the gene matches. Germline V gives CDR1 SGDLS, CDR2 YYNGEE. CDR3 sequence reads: CASSVDGTGGGYTQYF. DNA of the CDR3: TGTGCCAGCAGCGTAGATGGGACAGGGGGCGGATATACGCAGTATTTT. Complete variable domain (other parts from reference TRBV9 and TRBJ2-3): DSGVTQTPKHLITATGQRVTLRCSPRSGDLSVYWYQQSLDQGLQFLIQYYNGEERAKGNILERFSAQQFPDLHSELNLSSLELGDSALYFCASSVDGTGGGYTQYFGPGTRLTVL.

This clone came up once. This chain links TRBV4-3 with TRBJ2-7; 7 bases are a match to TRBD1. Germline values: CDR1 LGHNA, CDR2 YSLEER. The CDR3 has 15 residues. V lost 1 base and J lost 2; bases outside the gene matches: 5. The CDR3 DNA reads TGCGCCAGCAGCCAAGGACAGGGTGGTGCCTACGAGCAGTACTTC. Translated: CASSQGQGGAYEQYF.

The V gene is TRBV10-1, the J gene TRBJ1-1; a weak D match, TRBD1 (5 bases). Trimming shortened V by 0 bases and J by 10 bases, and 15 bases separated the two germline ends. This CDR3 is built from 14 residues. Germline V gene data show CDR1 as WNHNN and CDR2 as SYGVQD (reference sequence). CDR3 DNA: TGCGCCAGCAGTGAGTCGAAAGGCAGGGAGGCAGCTTTCTTT. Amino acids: CASSESKGREAAFF.

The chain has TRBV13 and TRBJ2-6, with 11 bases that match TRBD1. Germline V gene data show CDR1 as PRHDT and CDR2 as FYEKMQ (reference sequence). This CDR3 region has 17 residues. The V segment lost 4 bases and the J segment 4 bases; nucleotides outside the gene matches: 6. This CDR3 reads CASSSGTGGMGANVLTF. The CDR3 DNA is TGTGCCAGCAGCTCCGGGACAGGGGGTATGGGGGCCAACGTCCTGACTTTC.

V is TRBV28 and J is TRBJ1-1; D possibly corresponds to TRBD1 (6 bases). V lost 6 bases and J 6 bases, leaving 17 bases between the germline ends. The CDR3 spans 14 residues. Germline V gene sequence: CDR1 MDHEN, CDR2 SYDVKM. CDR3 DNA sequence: TGTGCCAGCAGCCTTACAGGGAACGGCGCTGAAGCTTTCTTT. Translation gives CASSLTGNGAEAFF.

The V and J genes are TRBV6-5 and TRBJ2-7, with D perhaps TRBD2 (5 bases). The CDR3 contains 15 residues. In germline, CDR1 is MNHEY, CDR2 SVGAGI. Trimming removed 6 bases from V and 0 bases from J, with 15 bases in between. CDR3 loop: CASRGLSGSSYEQYF. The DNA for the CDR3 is TGTGCCAGCAGGGGGTTGTCGGGGAGCTCCTACGAGCAGTACTTC.

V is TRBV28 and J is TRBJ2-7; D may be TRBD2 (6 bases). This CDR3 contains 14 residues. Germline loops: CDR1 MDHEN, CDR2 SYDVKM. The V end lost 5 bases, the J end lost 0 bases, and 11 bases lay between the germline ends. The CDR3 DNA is TGTGCCAGCAGTATAGCGGAGGGCTCCTACGAGCAGTACTTC. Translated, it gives CASSIAEGSYEQYF.

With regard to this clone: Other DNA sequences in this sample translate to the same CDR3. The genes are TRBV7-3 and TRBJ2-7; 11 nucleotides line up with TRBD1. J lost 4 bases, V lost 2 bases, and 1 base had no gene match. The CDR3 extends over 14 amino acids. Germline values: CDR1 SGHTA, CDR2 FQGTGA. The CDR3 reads CASSLGQGAYEQYF. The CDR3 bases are TGTGCCAGCAGCTTAGGACAGGGGGCATACGAGCAGTACTTC.

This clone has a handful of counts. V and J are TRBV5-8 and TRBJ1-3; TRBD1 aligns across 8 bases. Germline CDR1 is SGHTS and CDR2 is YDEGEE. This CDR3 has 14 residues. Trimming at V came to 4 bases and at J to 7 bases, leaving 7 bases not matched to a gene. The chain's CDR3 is CASSKGQGLNTIYF. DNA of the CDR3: TGTGCCAGCAGCAAAGGACAGGGCCTGAACACCATATATTTT.

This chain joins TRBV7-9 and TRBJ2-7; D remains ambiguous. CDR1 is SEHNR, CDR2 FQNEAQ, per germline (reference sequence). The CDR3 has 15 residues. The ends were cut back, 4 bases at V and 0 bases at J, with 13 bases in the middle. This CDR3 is CASSSLTEDSYEQYF. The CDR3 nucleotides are TGTGCCAGCAGCTCTCTCACAGAGGACTCCTACGAGCAGTACTTC.

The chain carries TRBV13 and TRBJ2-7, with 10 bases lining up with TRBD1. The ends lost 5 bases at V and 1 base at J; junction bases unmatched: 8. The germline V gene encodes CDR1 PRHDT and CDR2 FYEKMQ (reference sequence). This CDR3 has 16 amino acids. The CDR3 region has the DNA TGTGCCAGCAGCATCAGACAGGGGGCTGGTTCCTACGAGCAGTACTTC. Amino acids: CASSIRQGAGSYEQYF.